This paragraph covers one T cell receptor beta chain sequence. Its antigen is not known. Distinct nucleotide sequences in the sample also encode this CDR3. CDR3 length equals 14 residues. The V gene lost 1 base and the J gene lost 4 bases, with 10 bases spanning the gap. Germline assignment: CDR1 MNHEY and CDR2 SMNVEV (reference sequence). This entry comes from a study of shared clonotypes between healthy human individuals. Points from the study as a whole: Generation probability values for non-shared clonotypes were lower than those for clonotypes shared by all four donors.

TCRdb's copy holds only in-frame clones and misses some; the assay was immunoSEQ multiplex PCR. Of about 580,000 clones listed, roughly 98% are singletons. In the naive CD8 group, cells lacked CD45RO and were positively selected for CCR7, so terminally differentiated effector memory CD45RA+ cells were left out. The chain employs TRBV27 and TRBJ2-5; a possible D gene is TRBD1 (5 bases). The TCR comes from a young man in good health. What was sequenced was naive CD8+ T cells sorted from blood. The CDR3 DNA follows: TGTGCCAGCAGTTTATTAGGGGAAGGAGAGACCCAGTACTTC. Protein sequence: CASSLLGEGETQYF.